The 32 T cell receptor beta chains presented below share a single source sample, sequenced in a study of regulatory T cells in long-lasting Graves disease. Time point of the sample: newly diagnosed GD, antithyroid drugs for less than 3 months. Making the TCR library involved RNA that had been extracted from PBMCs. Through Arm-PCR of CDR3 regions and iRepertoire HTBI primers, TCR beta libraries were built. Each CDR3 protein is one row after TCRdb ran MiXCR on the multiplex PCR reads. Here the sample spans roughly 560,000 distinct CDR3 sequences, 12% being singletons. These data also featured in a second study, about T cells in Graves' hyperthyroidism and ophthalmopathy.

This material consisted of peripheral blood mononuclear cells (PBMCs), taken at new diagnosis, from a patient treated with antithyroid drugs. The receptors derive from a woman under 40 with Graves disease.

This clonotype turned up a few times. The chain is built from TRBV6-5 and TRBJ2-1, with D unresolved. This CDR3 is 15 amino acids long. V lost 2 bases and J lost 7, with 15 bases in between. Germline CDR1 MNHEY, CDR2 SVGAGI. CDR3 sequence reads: CASSYPAVGFNEQFF. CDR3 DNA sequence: TGTGCCAGCAGTTACCCCGCGGTGGGATTTAATGAGCAGTTCTTC.

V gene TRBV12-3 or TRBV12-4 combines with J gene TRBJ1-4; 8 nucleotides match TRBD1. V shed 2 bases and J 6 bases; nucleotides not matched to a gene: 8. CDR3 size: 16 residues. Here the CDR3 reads CASSLSRTGQYEKLFF. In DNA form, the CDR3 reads TGTGCCAGCAGTTTAAGCCGGACAGGGCAGTATGAAAAACTGTTTTTT.

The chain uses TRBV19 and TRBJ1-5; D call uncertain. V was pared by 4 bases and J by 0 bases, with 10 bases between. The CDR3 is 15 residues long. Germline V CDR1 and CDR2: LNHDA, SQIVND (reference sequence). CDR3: CASSRALASNQPQHF. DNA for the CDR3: TGTGCCAGTAGTAGGGCACTAGCTAGCAATCAGCCCCAGCATTTT.

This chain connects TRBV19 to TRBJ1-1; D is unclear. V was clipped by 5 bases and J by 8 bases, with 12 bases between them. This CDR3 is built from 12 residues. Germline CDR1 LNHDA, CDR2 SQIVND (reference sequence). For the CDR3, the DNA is TGTGCCAGTAGTGTGTTTGGCACCGAAGCTTTCTTT. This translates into CASSVFGTEAFF.

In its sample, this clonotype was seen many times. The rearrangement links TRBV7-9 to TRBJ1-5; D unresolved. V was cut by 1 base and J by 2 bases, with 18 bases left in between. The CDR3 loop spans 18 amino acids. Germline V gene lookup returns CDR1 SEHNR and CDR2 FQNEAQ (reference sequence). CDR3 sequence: CASSLGTFKGLGNQPQHF. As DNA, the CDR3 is TGTGCCAGCAGCTTAGGGACTTTCAAAGGGCTCGGCAATCAGCCCCAGCATTTT.

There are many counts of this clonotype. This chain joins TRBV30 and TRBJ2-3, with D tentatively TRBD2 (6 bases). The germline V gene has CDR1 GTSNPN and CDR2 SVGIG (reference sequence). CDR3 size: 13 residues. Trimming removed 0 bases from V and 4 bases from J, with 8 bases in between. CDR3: CAWSVGGADTQYF. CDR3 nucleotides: TGTGCCTGGAGTGTGGGAGGCGCAGATACGCAGTATTTT.

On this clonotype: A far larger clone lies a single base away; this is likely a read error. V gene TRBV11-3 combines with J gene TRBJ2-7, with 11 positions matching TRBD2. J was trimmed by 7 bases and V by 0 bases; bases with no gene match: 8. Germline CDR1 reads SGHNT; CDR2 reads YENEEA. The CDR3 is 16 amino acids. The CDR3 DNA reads TGTGCCAGCAGCTTAGAGGGGACTAGCGGATACAATGAGCAGTACTTC. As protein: CASSLEGTSGYNEQYF.

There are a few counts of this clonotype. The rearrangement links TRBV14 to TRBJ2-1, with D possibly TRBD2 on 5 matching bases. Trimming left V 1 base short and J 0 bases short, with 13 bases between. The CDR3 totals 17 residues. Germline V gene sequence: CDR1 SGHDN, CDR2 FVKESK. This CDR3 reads CASSQVREVGSYNEQFF. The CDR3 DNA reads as TGTGCCAGCAGCCAAGTCCGGGAAGTCGGCTCCTACAATGAGCAGTTCTTC.

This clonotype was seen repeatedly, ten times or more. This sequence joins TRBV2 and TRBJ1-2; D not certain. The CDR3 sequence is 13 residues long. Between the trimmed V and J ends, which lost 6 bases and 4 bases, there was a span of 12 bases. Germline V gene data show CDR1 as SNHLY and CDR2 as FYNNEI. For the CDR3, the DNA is TGTGCCAGCAGGCCGCAACGCAGCTATGGCTACACCTTC. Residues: CASRPQRSYGYTF.

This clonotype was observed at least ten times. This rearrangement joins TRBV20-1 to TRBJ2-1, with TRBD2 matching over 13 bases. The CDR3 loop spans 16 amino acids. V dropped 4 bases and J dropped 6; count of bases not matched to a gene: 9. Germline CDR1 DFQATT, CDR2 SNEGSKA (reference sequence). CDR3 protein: CSATPRTSGSRNEQFF. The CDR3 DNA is TGCAGTGCTACTCCTCGGACTAGCGGGAGTCGCAATGAGCAGTTCTTC.

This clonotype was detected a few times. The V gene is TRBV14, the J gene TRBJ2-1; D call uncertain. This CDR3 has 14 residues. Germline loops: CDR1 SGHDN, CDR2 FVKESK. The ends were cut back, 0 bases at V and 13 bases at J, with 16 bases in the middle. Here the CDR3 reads CASSQEVVGSGQFF. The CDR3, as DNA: TGTGCCAGCAGCCAAGAGGTCGTCGGTAGTGGTCAGTTCTTC.

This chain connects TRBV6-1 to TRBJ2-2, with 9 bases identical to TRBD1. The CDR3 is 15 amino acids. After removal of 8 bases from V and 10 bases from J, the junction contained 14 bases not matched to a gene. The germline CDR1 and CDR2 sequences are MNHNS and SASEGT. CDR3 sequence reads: CASAGTGRIRKELFF. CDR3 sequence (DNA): TGTGCCAGCGCAGGGACAGGGAGAATCAGGAAGGAGCTGTTTTTT.

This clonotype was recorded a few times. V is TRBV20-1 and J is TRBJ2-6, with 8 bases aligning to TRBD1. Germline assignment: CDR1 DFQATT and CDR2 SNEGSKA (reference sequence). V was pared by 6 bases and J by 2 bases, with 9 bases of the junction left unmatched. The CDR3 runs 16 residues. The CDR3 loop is CSAQTGEVAGANVLTF. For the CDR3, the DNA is TGCAGTGCCCAGACAGGGGAAGTAGCTGGGGCCAACGTCCTGACTTTC.

In DNA, the CDR3 is TGTGCCAGCAGTTCCCTCGGAGTGCGGGGCTACGAGCAGTACTTC. This sequence encodes CASSSLGVRGYEQYF. The chain links TRBV6-5 to TRBJ2-7; a possible D gene is TRBD2 (6 bases). Germline V lookup: CDR1 MNHEY, CDR2 SVGAGI. V gave up 4 bases and J gave up 3 bases, with 16 bases separating them. The CDR3 is made up of 15 amino acids.

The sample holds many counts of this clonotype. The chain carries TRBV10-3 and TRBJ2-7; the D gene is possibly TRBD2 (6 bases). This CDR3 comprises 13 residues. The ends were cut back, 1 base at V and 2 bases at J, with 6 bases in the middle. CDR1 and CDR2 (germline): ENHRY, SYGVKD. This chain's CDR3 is CAISEWGAYEQYF. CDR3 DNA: TGTGCCATCAGTGAGTGGGGGGCCTACGAGCAGTACTTC.

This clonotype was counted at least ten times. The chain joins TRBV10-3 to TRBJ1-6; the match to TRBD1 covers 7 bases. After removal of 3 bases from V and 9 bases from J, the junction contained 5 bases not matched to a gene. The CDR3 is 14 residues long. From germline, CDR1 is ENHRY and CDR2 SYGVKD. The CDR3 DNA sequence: TGTGCCATCAGTGAACAAGGGGGCTCTTCACCCCTCCACTTT. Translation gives CAISEQGGSSPLHF.

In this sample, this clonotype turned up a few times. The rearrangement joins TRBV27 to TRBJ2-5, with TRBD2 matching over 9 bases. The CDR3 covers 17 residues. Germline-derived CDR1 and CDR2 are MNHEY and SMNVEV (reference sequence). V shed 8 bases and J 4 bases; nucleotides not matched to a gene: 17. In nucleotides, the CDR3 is TGTGCCAGCGCCAGTTCGAAGACTAGCGGTGTGAGAGAGACCCAGTACTTC. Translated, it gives CASASSKTSGVRETQYF.

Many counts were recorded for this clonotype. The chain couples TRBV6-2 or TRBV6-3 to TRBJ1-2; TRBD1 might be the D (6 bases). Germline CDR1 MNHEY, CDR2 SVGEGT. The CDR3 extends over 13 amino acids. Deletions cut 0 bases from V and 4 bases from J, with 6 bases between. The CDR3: CASSYSTGYGYTF. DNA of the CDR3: TGTGCCAGCAGTTACTCGACAGGCTATGGCTACACCTTC.

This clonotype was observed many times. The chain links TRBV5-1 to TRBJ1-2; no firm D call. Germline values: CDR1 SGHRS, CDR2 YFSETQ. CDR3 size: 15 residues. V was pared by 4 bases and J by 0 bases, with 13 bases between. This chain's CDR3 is CASSATRLSNYGYTF. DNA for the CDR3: TGCGCCAGCAGCGCTACCAGATTATCTAACTATGGCTACACCTTC.

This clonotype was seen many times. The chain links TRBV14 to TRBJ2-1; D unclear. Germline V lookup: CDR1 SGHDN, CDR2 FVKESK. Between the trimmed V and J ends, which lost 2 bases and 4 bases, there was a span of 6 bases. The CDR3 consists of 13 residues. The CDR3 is CASSQFQYNEQFF. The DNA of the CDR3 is TGTGCCAGCAGCCAATTCCAGTACAATGAGCAGTTCTTC. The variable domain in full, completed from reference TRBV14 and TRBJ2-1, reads EAGVTQFPSHSVIEKGQTVTLRCDPISGHDNLYWYRRVMGKEIKFLLHFVKESKQDESGMPNNRFLAERTGGTYSTLKVQPAELEDSGVYFCASSQFQYNEQFFGPGTRLTVL.

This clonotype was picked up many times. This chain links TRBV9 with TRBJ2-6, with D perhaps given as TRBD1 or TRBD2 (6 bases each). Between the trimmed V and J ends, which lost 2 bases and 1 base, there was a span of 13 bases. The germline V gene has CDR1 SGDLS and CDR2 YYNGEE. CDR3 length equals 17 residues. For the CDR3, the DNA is TGTGCCAGCAGCGTTTCCGGGGGCGAATCTGGGGCCAACGTCCTGACTTTC. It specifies CASSVSGGESGANVLTF.

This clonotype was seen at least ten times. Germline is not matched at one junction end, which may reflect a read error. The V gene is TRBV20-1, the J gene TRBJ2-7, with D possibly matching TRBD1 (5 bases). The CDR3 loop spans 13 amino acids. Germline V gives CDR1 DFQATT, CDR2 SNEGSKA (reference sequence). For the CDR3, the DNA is TGCAGTGCTAGGGCCCACGACAGCCCTCAACTCCCCTTC. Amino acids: CSARAHDSPQLPF.

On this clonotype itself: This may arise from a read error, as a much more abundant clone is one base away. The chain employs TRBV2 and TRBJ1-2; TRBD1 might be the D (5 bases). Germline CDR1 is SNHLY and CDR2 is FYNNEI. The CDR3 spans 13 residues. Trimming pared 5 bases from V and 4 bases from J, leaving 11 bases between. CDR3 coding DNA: TGTGCCAGCAGTTTGAAGGGGAGCTATGGCTACACCTTC. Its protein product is CASSLKGSYGYTF.

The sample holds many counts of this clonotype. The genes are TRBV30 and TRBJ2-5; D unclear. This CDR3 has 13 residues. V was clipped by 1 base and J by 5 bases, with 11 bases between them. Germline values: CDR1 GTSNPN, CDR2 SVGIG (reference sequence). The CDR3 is CAWSEWSAETQYF. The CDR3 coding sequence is TGTGCCTGGAGTGAGTGGTCAGCTGAGACCCAGTACTTC.

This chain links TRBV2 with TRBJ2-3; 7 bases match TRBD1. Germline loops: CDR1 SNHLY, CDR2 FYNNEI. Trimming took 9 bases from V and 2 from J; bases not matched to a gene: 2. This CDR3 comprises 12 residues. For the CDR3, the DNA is TGTGCCAGTGACAGGGCCACAGATACGCAGTATTTT. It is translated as CASDRATDTQYF.

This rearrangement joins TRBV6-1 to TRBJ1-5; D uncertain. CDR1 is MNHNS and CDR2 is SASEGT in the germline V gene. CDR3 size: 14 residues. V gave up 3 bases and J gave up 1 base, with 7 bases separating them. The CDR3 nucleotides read TGTGCCAGCAGTGAGGATTTAAGCAATCAGCCCCAGCATTTT. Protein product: CASSEDLSNQPQHF.

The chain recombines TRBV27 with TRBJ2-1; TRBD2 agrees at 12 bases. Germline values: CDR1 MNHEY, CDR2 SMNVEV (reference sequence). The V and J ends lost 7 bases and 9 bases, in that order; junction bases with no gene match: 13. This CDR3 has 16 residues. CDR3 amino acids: CASTPWGLAGNSEQFF. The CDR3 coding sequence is TGTGCCAGCACCCCCTGGGGACTAGCGGGCAATAGTGAGCAGTTCTTC.

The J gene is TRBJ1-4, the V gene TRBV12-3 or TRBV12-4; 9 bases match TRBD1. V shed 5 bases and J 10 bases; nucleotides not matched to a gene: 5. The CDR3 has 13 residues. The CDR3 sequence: CASSRTGAGKLFF. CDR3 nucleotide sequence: TGTGCCAGCAGTCGGACAGGGGCTGGAAAACTGTTTTTT.

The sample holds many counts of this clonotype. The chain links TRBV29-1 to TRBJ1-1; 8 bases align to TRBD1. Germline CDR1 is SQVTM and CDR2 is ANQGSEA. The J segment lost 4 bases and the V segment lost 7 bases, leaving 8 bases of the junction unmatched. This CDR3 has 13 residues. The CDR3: CSAGRQGRTEAFF. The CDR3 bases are TGCAGCGCCGGAAGACAGGGGCGCACTGAAGCTTTCTTT.

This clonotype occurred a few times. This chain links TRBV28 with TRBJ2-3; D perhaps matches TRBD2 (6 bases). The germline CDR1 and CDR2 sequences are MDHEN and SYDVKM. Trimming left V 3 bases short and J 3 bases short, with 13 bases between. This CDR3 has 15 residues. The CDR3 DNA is TGTGCCAGCAGTTTGGAAGAGGGGAGGACAGATACGCAGTATTTT. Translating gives CASSLEEGRTDTQYF.

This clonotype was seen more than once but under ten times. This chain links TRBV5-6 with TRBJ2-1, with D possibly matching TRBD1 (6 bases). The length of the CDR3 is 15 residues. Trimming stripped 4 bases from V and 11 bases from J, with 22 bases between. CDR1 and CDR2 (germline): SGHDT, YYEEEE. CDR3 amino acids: CASSPPGAPNTKQFF. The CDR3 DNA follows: TGTGCCAGCAGCCCCCCAGGGGCTCCCAATACGAAGCAGTTCTTC.

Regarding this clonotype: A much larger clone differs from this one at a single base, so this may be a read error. The CDR3 DNA is TGTGCCTGGAGTGGGGACTGTACCCTAGGGGAGCAGTACTTC. It is translated as CAWSGDCTLGEQYF. J is TRBJ2-7 and V is TRBV30; the D gene is possibly TRBD2 (6 bases). The length of the CDR3 is 14 residues. V lost 1 base and J lost 7, with 17 bases in between. Germline V lookup: CDR1 GTSNPN, CDR2 SVGIG (reference sequence).